What follows is one TCR beta chain and its context. Seattle-derived patients entered the study during active infection and were followed longitudinally. The source of the sample is a study of blood T cell repertoires in COVID-19. As for the study in general: Researchers got acute and convalescent COVID-19 samples from the United States, Italy and Spain.

In the original workflow: Nucleated cell counts were estimated from reference gene primer amplification. TCRdb keeps only in-frame clones here, not all; method: immunoSEQ multiplex PCR. The V and J calls and the clone size are those of that table, but D and trimming were determined from the DNA. The data show under 400,000 clones, with over 75% seen just once and around 9.3% held by the top ten. The receptor was isolated from a woman aged 25 to 39 with COVID-19, enrolled during active disease. The sequencing sample was made of peripheral blood.

As DNA, the CDR3 is TGCGCCAGCAGCCGTTCAGACAGGGGGGAAGAGCAGTACTTC. This codes for CASSRSDRGEEQYF. The chain employs TRBV4-3 and TRBJ2-7; 9 bases are a match to TRBD1. The CDR3 loop spans 14 amino acids. The junction had 8 bases not matched to a gene; V was cut back by 4 bases and J by 7 bases. CDR1 is LGHNA, CDR2 YSLEER, per germline.